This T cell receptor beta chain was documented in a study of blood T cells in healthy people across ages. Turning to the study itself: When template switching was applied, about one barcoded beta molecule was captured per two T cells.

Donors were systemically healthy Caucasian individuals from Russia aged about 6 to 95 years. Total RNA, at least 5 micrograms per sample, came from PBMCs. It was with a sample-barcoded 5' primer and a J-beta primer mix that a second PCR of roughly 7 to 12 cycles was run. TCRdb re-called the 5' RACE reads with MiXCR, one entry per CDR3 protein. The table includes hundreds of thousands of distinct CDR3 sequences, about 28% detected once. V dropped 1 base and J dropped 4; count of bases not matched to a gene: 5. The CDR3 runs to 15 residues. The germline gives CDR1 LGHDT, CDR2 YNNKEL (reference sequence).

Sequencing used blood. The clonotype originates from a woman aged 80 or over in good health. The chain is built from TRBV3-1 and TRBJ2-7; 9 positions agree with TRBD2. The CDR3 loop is CASSQGGTSIYEQYF. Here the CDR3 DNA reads TGTGCCAGCAGCCAAGGAGGGACTAGCATATACGAGCAGTACTTC.